This TCR beta chain stems from a study of naive CD8 T cells in extremely preterm neonates. V lost 5 bases to trimming and J lost 0 bases, with 5 bases between them. The V gene's germline CDR1 is PRHDT and CDR2 FYEKMQ (reference sequence). The CDR3 spans 12 residues. Libraries were prepared by immunoSEQ multiplex PCR; TCRdb keeps only in-frame clonotypes and omits some of them. The sample shows about 5,500 clones, 97% of them seen only once. This chain joins TRBV13 and TRBJ2-7, with D hard to call. The sample comprised naive CD8+ T cells from blood. The sequence was collected from a human donor in good health. CDR3 sequence (DNA): TGTGCCAGCAGCATGAGCTCCTACGAGCAGTACTTC. This encodes CASSMSSYEQYF.